These 22 T cell receptor beta chains originate from one sample sequenced in a study of T cell clones after liver transplantation. The assay was immunoSEQ multiplex PCR, and TCRdb's table has in-frame clones only and misses some. The data contain some 70,000 clones, about nine tenths of them singletons. The source was CD4+ T cells from blood, collected before liver transplant. Every receptor here comes from a human donor who received a liver transplant.

The J gene is TRBJ2-1, the V gene TRBV9; 9 bases agree with TRBD2. After removal of 0 bases from V and 3 bases from J, the junction contained 4 bases not matched to a gene. CDR3 length: 16 amino acids. Germline CDR1 and CDR2: SGDLS and YYNGEE. The CDR3 loop is CASSVVASGNYNEQFF. The DNA for the CDR3 is TGTGCCAGCAGCGTAGTGGCTAGCGGGAACTACAATGAGCAGTTCTTC.

V is TRBV7-3 and J is TRBJ2-5; D possibly corresponds to TRBD1 (7 bases). The CDR3 extends over 13 amino acids. Germline-derived CDR1 and CDR2 are SGHTA and FQGTGA. The V end lost 4 bases, the J end lost 7 bases, and 13 bases lay between the germline ends. The CDR3, as DNA: TGTGCCAGCAGCTCCGGACAGGAGGGGACCCAGTACTTC. Translating gives CASSSGQEGTQYF.

V gene TRBV15 combines with J gene TRBJ2-6; tentatively, D is TRBD1 (6 bases). CDR1 and CDR2 from the germline V gene are LNHNV and YYDKDF (reference sequence). The germline V and J ends were trimmed by 0 bases and 4 bases, with 22 bases remaining between them. This CDR3 has 20 residues. The CDR3 DNA reads as TGTGCCACCAGCAGAGACCCTTCCCCGGGACAAAGGGCGGGGGCCAACGTCCTGACTTTC. Translating gives CATSRDPSPGQRAGANVLTF. The full variable domain, with the rest looked up from reference TRBV15 and TRBJ2-6, is DAMVIQNPRYQVTQFGKPVTLSCSQTLNHNVMYWYQQKSSQAPKLLFHYYDKDFNNEADTPDNFQSRRPNTSFCFLDIRSPGLGDTAMYLCATSRDPSPGQRAGANVLTFGAGSRLTVL.

This chain connects TRBV5-8 to TRBJ1-3; a weak D match, TRBD1 (6 bases). The V end was cut by 2 bases, the J end by 0 bases, with 12 bases between. This CDR3 region has 16 residues. CDR1 is SGHTS and CDR2 is YDEGEE in the germline V gene. Written as DNA, the CDR3 is TGTGCCAGCAGCTTCACCGGGACAAGCTCTGGAAACACCATATATTTT. As protein: CASSFTGTSSGNTIYF.

This clone has just a few counts. The chain employs TRBV5-4 and TRBJ2-5; D tentatively reads TRBD1 or TRBD2 (5 bases each). This CDR3 region has 14 residues. Looked up from germline, CDR1 is SGHNT and CDR2 is YYREEE (reference sequence). Between the trimmed V and J ends, which lost 5 bases and 5 bases, there was a span of 16 bases. The CDR3 DNA follows: TGTGCCAGCAGTGTCCGGGACCTAGTGGAGACCCAGTACTTC. Translation gives CASSVRDLVETQYF.

The CDR3 reads CASSLLGLEETQYF. As DNA, the CDR3 is TGTGCCAGCAGCTTGTTGGGCTTAGAAGAGACCCAGTACTTC. The rearrangement joins TRBV5-6 to TRBJ2-5; D ambiguous. Germline V gene lookup returns CDR1 SGHDT and CDR2 YYEEEE. The V end was cut by 1 base, the J end by 3 bases, with 10 bases between. The CDR3 sequence is 14 residues long.

This chain uses TRBV7-2 with TRBJ1-1, with no clear D. This CDR3 is built from 15 residues. CDR1 and CDR2 from the germline V gene are SGHTA and FQGNSA. V gave up 4 bases and J gave up 4 bases, with 16 bases separating them. The CDR3 DNA sequence: TGTGCCAGCAGCTCACGCGGGTTGTCGGGCACTGAAGCTTTCTTT. Residues: CASSSRGLSGTEAFF.

This chain joins TRBV5-1 and TRBJ1-1, with TRBD1 as a possible D gene (5 bases). The CDR3 has 15 amino acids. Germline V lookup: CDR1 SGHRS, CDR2 YFSETQ. V shed 1 base and J shed 3 bases, with 13 bases lying between them. The DNA of the CDR3 is TGCGCCAGCAGCTTGAAGTTATTGGGGGACACTGAAGCTTTCTTT. Translation gives CASSLKLLGDTEAFF.

CDR3 residues: CASSGSTPNYGYTF. Written as DNA, the CDR3 is TGTGCCAGCAGCGGATCGACACCCAACTATGGCTACACCTTC. V gene TRBV2 combines with J gene TRBJ1-2; D remains unclear. Germline V gene sequence: CDR1 SNHLY, CDR2 FYNNEI. CDR3 length equals 14 residues. Trimming stripped 6 bases from V and 2 bases from J, with 13 bases between.

The gene calls are TRBV25-1 and TRBJ1-2; TRBD1 aligns across 8 bases. In germline, CDR1 is MGHDK, CDR2 SYGVNS. V lost 5 bases, J lost 5 bases, and 7 bases stayed unmatched. This CDR3 is 14 amino acids long. The CDR3 DNA follows: TGTGCCAGCAGTCTGACAGGGGTTAGGTATGGCTACACCTTC. Protein sequence: CASSLTGVRYGYTF.

This sequence joins TRBV11-2 and TRBJ2-5; D assignment may be TRBD1 or TRBD2 (5 bases each). Trimming took off 5 bases at V and 0 bases at J, with 16 bases between the two ends. The germline V gene encodes CDR1 SGHAT and CDR2 FQNNGV. The CDR3 sequence is 16 residues long. The CDR3 coding sequence is TGTGCCAGCAGCGGGACCGGGACGATGAACCAAGAGACCCAGTACTTC. Translating it yields CASSGTGTMNQETQYF. The full variable domain, in which reference TRBV11-2 and TRBJ2-5 provide the parts outside the CDR3, is EAGVAQSPRYKIIEKRQSVAFWCNPISGHATLYWYQQILGQGPKLLIQFQNNGVVDDSQLPKDRFSAERLKGVDSTLKIQPAKLEDSAVYLCASSGTGTMNQETQYFGPGTRLLVL.

J is TRBJ1-3 and V is TRBV9; tentative D call: TRBD1 (6 bases). Between the trimmed V and J ends, which lost 4 bases and 0 bases, there was a span of 11 bases. The CDR3 contains 15 residues. CDR1 and CDR2 from the germline V gene are SGDLS and YYNGEE. The CDR3 sequence is CASSPRGASGNTIYF. As DNA, the CDR3 is TGTGCCAGCAGCCCCCGGGGGGCCTCTGGAAACACCATATATTTT.

This clone was seen just once. The chain has TRBV7-2 and TRBJ2-7, with D perhaps matching TRBD1 (5 bases). V was pared by 5 bases and J by 2 bases, with 7 bases between. The CDR3 covers 12 residues. The germline V gene has CDR1 SGHTA and CDR2 FQGNSA. DNA for the CDR3: TGTGCCAGCAGCAGGGGTACCTACGAGCAGTACTTC. It is translated as CASSRGTYEQYF.

The chain couples TRBV29-1 to TRBJ2-1; a weak D match, TRBD2 (5 bases). The CDR3 contains 10 residues. V was pared by 4 bases and J by 9 bases, with 7 bases between. Germline loops: CDR1 SQVTM, CDR2 ANQGSEA. This CDR3 reads CSVGGFEQFF. CDR3 sequence (DNA): TGCAGCGTTGGAGGGTTTGAGCAGTTCTTC.

This sequence joins TRBV2 and TRBJ2-7, with 9 bases aligning to TRBD2. Trimming removed 7 bases from V and 4 bases from J; junction bases left unmatched: 5. Germline lookup yields CDR1 SNHLY and CDR2 FYNNEI. The CDR3 contains 13 residues. CDR3 residues: CASNGGRGYEQYF. CDR3 coding DNA: TGTGCCAGCAATGGCGGGAGGGGGTACGAGCAGTACTTC.

V and J are TRBV7-8 and TRBJ1-1; D gene unclear. Germline V gives CDR1 SGHVS, CDR2 FQNEAQ. V dropped 1 base and J dropped 5 bases, with 11 bases sitting between them. This CDR3 is 14 amino acids long. CDR3 coding DNA: TGTGCCAGCAGCTTAGGGTCTGGGCGAACTGAAGCTTTCTTT. As protein: CASSLGSGRTEAFF.

This clone was recorded many times. The CDR3: CASQQGAGNQPQHF. The CDR3 DNA reads TGTGCCAGCCAACAGGGGGCGGGCAATCAGCCCCAGCATTTT. The rearrangement uses TRBV6-5 and TRBJ1-5, with 9 nucleotides matching TRBD1. The germline gives CDR1 MNHEY, CDR2 SVGAGI. The CDR3 sequence is 14 residues long. Trimming at V came to 8 bases and at J to 2 bases, leaving 4 bases not matched to a gene.

This clone appeared a single time. The chain recombines TRBV21-1 with TRBJ1-5. TRBV21-1 constitutes a pseudogene. The CDR3 is 13 residues long. CDR3 loop: CASSPVLGQPQHF. CDR3 nucleotides: TGTGCCAGCAGCCCGGTTTTGGGGCAGCCCCAGCATTTT.

The V and J genes are TRBV7-2 and TRBJ2-1; D call uncertain. Trimming removed 6 bases at V and 6 bases at J, with 18 bases between. The CDR3 is made up of 15 amino acids. In germline, CDR1 is SGHTA, CDR2 FQGNSA. The CDR3 loop is CASRSTPRVVNEQFF. Written as DNA, the CDR3 is TGTGCCAGCAGATCGACCCCCCGGGTGGTCAATGAGCAGTTCTTC.

The chain has TRBV15 and TRBJ2-5; D call uncertain. Germline assignment: CDR1 LNHNV and CDR2 YYDKDF (reference sequence). The CDR3 length is 13 residues. V lost 0 bases, J lost 4 bases, and 6 bases lay in between. The CDR3 DNA reads TGTGCCACCAGCAGAGATAGGAGAGAGACCCAGTACTTC. Translation gives CATSRDRRETQYF.

CDR3 amino acids: CASSIRPGDTQYF. CDR3 sequence (DNA): TGTGCCAGTAGTATTCGACCCGGAGATACGCAGTATTTT. J is TRBJ2-3 and V is TRBV19; no reliable D call. Germline V gene lookup returns CDR1 LNHDA and CDR2 SQIVND (reference sequence). The CDR3 is 13 amino acids. V shed 3 bases and J shed 5 bases, with 9 bases lying between them.

The CDR3 loop is CSVESDKEDGNQPQHF. DNA for the CDR3: TGCAGCGTTGAATCGGACAAGGAGGACGGAAATCAGCCCCAGCATTTT. V gene TRBV29-1 combines with J gene TRBJ1-5; possibly TRBD1 for D (5 bases). Trimming stripped 2 bases from V and 4 bases from J, with 18 bases between. Germline CDR1 reads SQVTM; CDR2 reads ANQGSEA. The CDR3 spans 16 residues. Filled out from reference TRBV29-1 and TRBJ1-5, the complete variable domain reads SAVISQKPSRDICQRGTSLTIQCQVDSQVTMMFWYRQQPGQSLTLIATANQGSEATYESGFVIDKFPISRPNLTFSTLTVSNMSPEDSSIYLCSVESDKEDGNQPQHFGDGTRLSIL.